This TCR beta chain appears in the sequencing data of a study of regulatory T cells in long-lasting Graves disease. Study-level results: The work looked only at peripheral blood and did not look at thyroid tissue. It is possible that accuracy was reduced by the small size of the sample. Whereas new patients shared 800 to 1,000 public clonotypes, persistent patients shared more, at a few thousand.

Combining iRepertoire HTBI primers with Arm-PCR of CDR3 regions, the authors built TCR beta libraries. TCRdb re-derived calls from the multiplex PCR reads in MiXCR, one entry per CDR3 protein. The table has some 420,000 distinct CDR3 sequences, 20% to 25% seen once. The V gene end was trimmed by 4 bases and the J gene end by 3 bases; junction bases not matched to a gene: 7. Per germline, CDR1 MDHEN and CDR2 SYDVKM. CDR3 size: 16 residues. This clonotype was seen ten or more times. The target antigen is unknown. Regarding time point: persistent/refractory GD, antithyroid drugs over 5 years with positive TRAb. PBMC RNA was the source of the TCR library. Roughly 9.6-milliliter peripheral blood samples went into EDTA tubes.

The input for sequencing was peripheral blood mononuclear cells (PBMCs), taken when the disease was refractory, from a patient treated with antithyroid drugs. The rearrangement uses TRBV28 and TRBJ2-7; 12 nucleotides line up with TRBD2. The origin of this receptor is a female donor with Graves disease. The CDR3 DNA reads TGTGCCAGCAGTTCCTTACTAGCGGGAGGAAGCTACGAGCAGTACTTC. Translating gives CASSSLLAGGSYEQYF.